The sequence of this TCR beta chain was determined in a study of identical twins. This clonotype was detected ten times or more. From the 5' RACE reads, TCRdb called clonotypes with MiXCR, one entry per CDR3 protein. In the table there are roughly 350,000 distinct CDR3 sequences, approximately 9.1% of which are singletons. The CDR3 sequence is 15 residues long. The ends lost 5 bases at V and 1 base at J; junction bases unmatched: 6. Germline V gene data show CDR1 as SGHAT and CDR2 as FQNNGV. V gene TRBV11-2 combines with J gene TRBJ2-3; TRBD2 matches 7 bases. The receptor comes from a woman in her fifties or sixties in good health. The source material was naive T cells sorted from blood. The CDR3 loop reads CASSGTTSRTDTQYF. The DNA of the CDR3 is TGTGCCAGCAGCGGAACGACTAGCCGCACAGATACGCAGTATTTT.